Below are 16 T cell receptor beta chains sequenced from a single sample in a study of blood T cell repertoires in COVID-19. The table came from immunoSEQ multiplex PCR; TCRdb's copy has only in-frame clones and leaves some out. The sample shows approximately 340,000 clones, roughly 92% of them seen only once. The sample was PBMCs or T cells enriched from blood (not recorded which). These TCRs come from a woman between 40 and 55 years old who had been exposed to COVID-19.

Only one count was recorded for this clone. This chain uses TRBV11-3 with TRBJ2-7; 10 bases match TRBD1. Unmatched junction bases numbered 9, after V lost 4 bases and J lost 6 bases. Germline-derived CDR1 and CDR2 are SGHNT and YENEEA. The CDR3 runs to 15 residues. This CDR3 reads CASSSSGTGAGEQYF. Written as DNA, the CDR3 is TGTGCCAGCAGCTCCTCCGGGACAGGGGCGGGCGAGCAGTACTTC.

This sequence joins TRBV6-5 and TRBJ2-1; 9 bases are shared with TRBD1. The CDR3 has 13 amino acids. The V and J ends lost 8 bases and 8 bases, in that order; junction bases with no gene match: 7. CDR1 MNHEY and CDR2 SVGAGI come from the germline V gene. The DNA for the CDR3 is TGTGCCAGCGGGGACAGGGTAGGTGATGAGCAGTTCTTC. It is translated as CASGDRVGDEQFF.

V and J are TRBV29-1 and TRBJ1-1, with D maybe TRBD1 (6 bases). Per the germline V gene, CDR1 is SQVTM and CDR2 is ANQGSEA. This CDR3 is 13 amino acids long. V lost 3 bases to trimming and J lost 6 bases, with 14 bases between them. The DNA for the CDR3 is TGCAGCGTTGAGAAGGGGGTCGGCGCTGAAGCTTTCTTT. Translation: CSVEKGVGAEAFF.

The chain uses TRBV5-6 and TRBJ1-4; a weak D match, TRBD1 (5 bases). V was pared by 1 base and J by 6 bases, with 16 bases between. The CDR3 length is 16 residues. Germline lookup yields CDR1 SGHDT and CDR2 YYEEEE. This CDR3 is CASSLLQGTNHEKLFF. The DNA for the CDR3 is TGTGCCAGCAGCTTGCTCCAGGGAACAAACCATGAAAAACTGTTTTTT.

This sequence joins TRBV12-3 or TRBV12-4 and TRBJ2-1; 9 nucleotides agree with TRBD2. This CDR3 region has 12 residues. Trimming removed 5 bases from V and 15 bases from J; junction bases left unmatched: 8. The CDR3 DNA is TGTGCCAGCAGTACCTTAGCGGGAGAGATGTTCTTC. It codes for CASSTLAGEMFF.

V is TRBV18 and J is TRBJ1-1; tentatively, D is TRBD1 (6 bases). Germline V CDR1 and CDR2: KGHSH, LQKENI. There are 13 residues in the CDR3. V was shortened by 3 bases and J by 5 bases, with 10 bases between the two germline ends. CDR3 sequence: CASSPRGWTEAFF. In DNA, the CDR3 is TGTGCCAGCTCACCCAGGGGTTGGACTGAAGCTTTCTTT.

There are a few counts of this clone. This chain joins TRBV7-2 and TRBJ2-1, with 10 bases that match TRBD1. J gave up 7 bases and V 3 bases, and 6 bases lay outside the gene matches. The CDR3 runs to 15 residues. Germline loops: CDR1 SGHTA, CDR2 FQGNSA. CDR3 nucleotides: TGTGCCAGCAGCTTGGGACAGGGGATCGGAAATGAGCAGTTCTTC. It is translated as CASSLGQGIGNEQFF. The variable domain in full, completed from reference TRBV7-2 and TRBJ2-1, reads GAGVSQSPSNKVTEKGKDVELRCDPISGHTALYWYRQSLGQGLEFLIYFQGNSAPDKSGLPSDRFSAERTGGSVSTLTIQRTQQEDSAVYLCASSLGQGIGNEQFFGPGTRLTVL.

The chain uses TRBV19 and TRBJ1-1, with TRBD1 matching 7 bases. Per germline, CDR1 LNHDA and CDR2 SQIVND (reference sequence). The V and J ends lost 5 bases and 3 bases, in that order; junction bases with no gene match: 9. The CDR3 has 15 amino acids. The CDR3 DNA reads TGTGCCAGTAGTCTCGGAGGGGGCAAGGACACTGAAGCTTTCTTT. Translating it yields CASSLGGGKDTEAFF.

CDR3 in amino acids: CASSLGRGRQETQYF. The DNA for the CDR3 is TGTGCCAGCAGCTTAGGCAGGGGGCGTCAAGAGACCCAGTACTTC. The rearrangement joins TRBV7-8 to TRBJ2-5, with 8 positions matching TRBD1. V lost 1 base and J lost 2; bases outside the gene matches: 3. The CDR3 runs to 15 residues. Germline V gene sequence: CDR1 SGHVS, CDR2 FQNEAQ.

The chain joins TRBV19 to TRBJ1-2; D might be TRBD1 (5 bases). Germline loops: CDR1 LNHDA, CDR2 SQIVND (reference sequence). There are 15 residues in the CDR3. Trimming took off 1 base at V and 5 bases at J, with 14 bases between the two ends. For the CDR3, the DNA is TGTGCCAGTAGTATAGGGACACTCGCGGGGTATGGCTACACCTTC. Its protein is CASSIGTLAGYGYTF.

Points on this clone: The same CDR3 arises from other DNA sequences in this sample as well. This chain joins TRBV10-1 and TRBJ2-3; no definite D call. Trimming cost V 3 bases and J 1 base, with 5 bases left between them. In germline, CDR1 is WNHNN, CDR2 SYGVQD (reference sequence). The CDR3 totals 13 residues. The CDR3 is CASSELRTDTQYF. CDR3 nucleotides: TGCGCCAGCAGTGAACTACGCACAGATACGCAGTATTTT.

The chain combines TRBV19 with TRBJ1-2; D is ambiguous. This CDR3 is 12 amino acids long. V gave up 4 bases and J gave up 6 bases, with 9 bases separating them. Germline V lookup: CDR1 LNHDA, CDR2 SQIVND (reference sequence). The CDR3 protein is CASSTRFDGYTF. The CDR3 coding sequence is TGTGCCAGTAGTACCAGGTTTGATGGCTACACCTTC. The variable domain in full, with the rest retrieved from reference TRBV19 and TRBJ1-2, is DGGITQSPKYLFRKEGQNVTLSCEQNLNHDAMYWYRQDPGQGLRLIYYSQIVNDFQKGDIAEGYSVSREKKESFPLTVTSAQKNPTAFYLCASSTRFDGYTFGSGTRLTVV.

This clone came up a few times. The chain links TRBV18 to TRBJ2-7, with D unresolved. Trimming took 5 bases from V and 5 from J, leaving 10 bases between them. This CDR3 is built from 12 residues. Per germline, CDR1 KGHSH and CDR2 LQKENI. The CDR3: CASSYPGNEQYF. In nucleotides, the CDR3 is TGTGCCAGCTCATACCCAGGTAACGAGCAGTACTTC.

The rearrangement uses TRBV6-1 and TRBJ1-5, with D possibly TRBD1 on 6 matching bases. Trimming took off 2 bases at V and 5 bases at J, with 7 bases between the two ends. Germline assignment: CDR1 MNHNS and CDR2 SASEGT. This CDR3 is 13 amino acids long. The CDR3 nucleotides read TGTGCCAGCAGTGAACAGGGGCATCAGCCCCAGCATTTT. Its protein is CASSEQGHQPQHF.

J is TRBJ2-4 and V is TRBV24-1, with a weak D call TRBD1 (6 bases). The CDR3 runs to 15 residues. CDR1 is KGHDR and CDR2 is SFDVKD in the germline V gene. Trimming left V 5 bases short and J 6 bases short, with 16 bases between. This CDR3 reads CATSAQQGSGNIQYF. The CDR3 nucleotides are TGTGCCACCAGTGCCCAACAGGGTAGTGGAAACATTCAGTACTTC.

The chain combines TRBV6-5 with TRBJ1-2, with 7 bases that match TRBD1. Germline CDR1 and CDR2: MNHEY and SVGAGI. Trimming removed 6 bases from V and 4 bases from J; junction bases left unmatched: 5. This CDR3 has 13 amino acids. CDR3 region: CASSQDRSYGYTF. CDR3 coding DNA: TGTGCCAGCAGCCAGGACAGGTCCTATGGCTACACCTTC.